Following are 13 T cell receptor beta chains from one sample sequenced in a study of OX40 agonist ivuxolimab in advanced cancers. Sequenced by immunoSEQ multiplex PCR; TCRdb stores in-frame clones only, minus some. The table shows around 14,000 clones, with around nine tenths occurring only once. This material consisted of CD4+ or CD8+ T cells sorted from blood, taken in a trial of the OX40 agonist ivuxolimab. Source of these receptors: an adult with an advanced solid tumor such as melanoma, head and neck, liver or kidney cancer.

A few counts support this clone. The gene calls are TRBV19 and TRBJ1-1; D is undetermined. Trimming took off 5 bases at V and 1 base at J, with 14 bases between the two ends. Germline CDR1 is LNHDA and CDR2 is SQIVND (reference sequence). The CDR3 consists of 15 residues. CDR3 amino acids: CASSGETLRNTEAFF. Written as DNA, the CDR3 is TGTGCCAGTAGTGGGGAAACGTTAAGGAACACTGAAGCTTTCTTT.

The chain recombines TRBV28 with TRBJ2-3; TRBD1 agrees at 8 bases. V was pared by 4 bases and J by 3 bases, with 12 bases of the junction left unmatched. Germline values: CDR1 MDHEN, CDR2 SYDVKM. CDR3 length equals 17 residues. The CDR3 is CASSYFDRGQVTDTQYF. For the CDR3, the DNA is TGTGCCAGCAGTTATTTTGATCGGGGACAGGTGACAGATACGCAGTATTTT. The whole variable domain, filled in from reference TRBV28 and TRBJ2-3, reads DVKVTQSSRYLVKRTGEKVFLECVQDMDHENMFWYRQDPGLGLRLIYFSYDVKMKEKGDIPEGYSVSREKKERFSLILESASTNQTSMYLCASSYFDRGQVTDTQYFGPGTRLTVL.

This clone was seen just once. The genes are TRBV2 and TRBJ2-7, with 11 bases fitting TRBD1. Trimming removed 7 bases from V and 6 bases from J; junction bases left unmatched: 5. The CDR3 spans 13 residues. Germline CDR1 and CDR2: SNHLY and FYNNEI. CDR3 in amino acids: CASKWDRGSEQYF. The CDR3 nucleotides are TGTGCCAGCAAATGGGACAGGGGGTCCGAGCAGTACTTC.

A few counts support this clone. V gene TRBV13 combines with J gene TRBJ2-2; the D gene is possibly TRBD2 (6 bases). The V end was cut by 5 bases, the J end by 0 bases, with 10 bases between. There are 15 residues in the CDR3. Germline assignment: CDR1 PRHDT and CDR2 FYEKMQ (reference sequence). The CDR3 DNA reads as TGTGCCAGCAGCCAGGGACTGCCGAACACCGGGGAGCTGTTTTTT. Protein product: CASSQGLPNTGELFF.

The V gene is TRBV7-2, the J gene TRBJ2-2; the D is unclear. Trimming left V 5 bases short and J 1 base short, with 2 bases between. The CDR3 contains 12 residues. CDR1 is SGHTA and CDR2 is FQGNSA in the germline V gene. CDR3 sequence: CASSRNTGELFF. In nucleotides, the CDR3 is TGTGCCAGCAGCAGGAACACCGGGGAGCTGTTTTTT.

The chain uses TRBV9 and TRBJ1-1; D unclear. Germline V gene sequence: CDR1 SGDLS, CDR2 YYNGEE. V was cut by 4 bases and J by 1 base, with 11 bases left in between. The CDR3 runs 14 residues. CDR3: CASSPNSRNTEAFF. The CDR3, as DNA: TGTGCCAGCAGCCCTAACAGCCGGAACACTGAAGCTTTCTTT.

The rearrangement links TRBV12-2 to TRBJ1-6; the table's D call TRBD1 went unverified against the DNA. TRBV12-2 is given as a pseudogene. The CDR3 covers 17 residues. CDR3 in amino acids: CASRERRTGEEGSPLHF. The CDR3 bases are TGTGCAAGTCGCGAAAGAAGGACAGGAGAAGAGGGTTCACCCCTCCACTTT.

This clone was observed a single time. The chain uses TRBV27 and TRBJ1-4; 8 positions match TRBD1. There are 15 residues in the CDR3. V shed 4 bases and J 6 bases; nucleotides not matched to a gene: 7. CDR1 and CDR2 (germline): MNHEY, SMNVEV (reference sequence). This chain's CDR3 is CASSSRTGWDEKLFF. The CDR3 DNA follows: TGTGCCAGCAGTTCCCGGACAGGGTGGGATGAAAAACTGTTTTTT.

The CDR3 sequence: CASSYYDRGQGQPQHF. The CDR3 nucleotides are TGTGCCAGCAGCTATTATGACAGGGGGCAGGGGCAGCCCCAGCATTTT. This chain joins TRBV5-6 and TRBJ1-5; TRBD1 agrees at 10 bases. Germline values: CDR1 SGHDT, CDR2 YYEEEE. J was trimmed by 7 bases and V by 3 bases; bases with no gene match: 10. CDR3 size: 16 residues. Full variable domain (outside the CDR3, taken from reference TRBV5-6 and TRBJ1-5): DAGVTQSPTHLIKTRGQQVTLRCSPKSGHDTVSWYQQALGQGPQFIFQYYEEEERQRGNFPDRFSGHQFPNYSSELNVNALLLGDSALYLCASSYYDRGQGQPQHFGDGTRLSIL.

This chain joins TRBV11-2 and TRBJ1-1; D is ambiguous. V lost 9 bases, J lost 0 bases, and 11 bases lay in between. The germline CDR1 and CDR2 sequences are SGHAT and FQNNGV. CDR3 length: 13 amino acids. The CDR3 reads CASNRVMNTEAFF. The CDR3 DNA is TGTGCCAGTAACCGGGTTATGAACACTGAAGCTTTCTTT.

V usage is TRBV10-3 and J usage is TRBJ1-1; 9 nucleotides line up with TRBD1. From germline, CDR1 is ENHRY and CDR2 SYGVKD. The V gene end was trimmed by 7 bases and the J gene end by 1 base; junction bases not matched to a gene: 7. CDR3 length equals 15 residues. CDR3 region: CAIKRQGEENTEAFF. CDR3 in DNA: TGTGCCATCAAAAGACAGGGGGAGGAGAACACTGAAGCTTTCTTT.

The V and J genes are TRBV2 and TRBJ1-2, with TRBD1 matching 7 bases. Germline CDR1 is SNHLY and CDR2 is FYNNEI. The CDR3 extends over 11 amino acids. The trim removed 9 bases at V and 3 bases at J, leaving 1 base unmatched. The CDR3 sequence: CASGQDYGYTF. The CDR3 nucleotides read TGTGCCAGTGGACAGGACTATGGCTACACCTTC.

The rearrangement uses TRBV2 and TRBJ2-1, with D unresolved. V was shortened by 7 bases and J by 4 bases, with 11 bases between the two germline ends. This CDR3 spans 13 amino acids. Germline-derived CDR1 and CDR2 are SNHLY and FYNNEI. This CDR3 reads CASIPPGYNEQFF. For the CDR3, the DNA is TGTGCCAGCATCCCACCCGGTTACAATGAGCAGTTCTTC. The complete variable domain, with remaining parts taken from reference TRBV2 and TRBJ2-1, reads EPEVTQTPSHQVTQMGQEVILRCVPISNHLYFYWYRQILGQKVEFLVSFYNNEISEKSEIFDDQFSVERPDGSNFTLKIRSTKLEDSAMYFCASIPPGYNEQFFGPGTRLTVL.